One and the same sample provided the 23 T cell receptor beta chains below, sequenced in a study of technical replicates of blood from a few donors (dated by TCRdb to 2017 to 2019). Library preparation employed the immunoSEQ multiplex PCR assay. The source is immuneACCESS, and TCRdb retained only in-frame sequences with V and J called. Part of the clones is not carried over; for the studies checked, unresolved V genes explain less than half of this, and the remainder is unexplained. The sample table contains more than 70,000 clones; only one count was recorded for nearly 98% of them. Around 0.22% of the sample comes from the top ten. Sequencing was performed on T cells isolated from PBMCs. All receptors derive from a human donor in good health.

CDR3 coding DNA: TGTGCCATCAGTCCAGGGGAGGGAGAGGCTTTCTTT. It codes for CAISPGEGEAFF. The chain uses TRBV10-3 and TRBJ1-1; D is perhaps TRBD1 (6 bases). The CDR3 is made up of 12 amino acids. Trimming pared 5 bases from V and 11 bases from J, leaving 15 bases between. Germline V CDR1 and CDR2: ENHRY, SYGVKD.

Here the CDR3 DNA reads TGTGCCAGCAGGAGGGGGGGGACTGAAGCTTTCTTT. Its translation: CASRRGGTEAFF. The gene calls are TRBV6-1 and TRBJ1-1; a possible D gene is TRBD1 (6 bases). V was clipped by 6 bases and J by 5 bases, with 10 bases between them. Germline CDR1 reads MNHNS; CDR2 reads SASEGT. The CDR3 has 12 residues.

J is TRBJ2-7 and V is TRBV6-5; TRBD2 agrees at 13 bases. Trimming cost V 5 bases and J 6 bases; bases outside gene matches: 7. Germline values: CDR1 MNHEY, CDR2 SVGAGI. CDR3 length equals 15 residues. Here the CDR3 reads CASSLGLAGVAEQYF. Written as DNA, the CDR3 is TGTGCCAGCAGTCTCGGACTAGCGGGAGTTGCCGAGCAGTACTTC.

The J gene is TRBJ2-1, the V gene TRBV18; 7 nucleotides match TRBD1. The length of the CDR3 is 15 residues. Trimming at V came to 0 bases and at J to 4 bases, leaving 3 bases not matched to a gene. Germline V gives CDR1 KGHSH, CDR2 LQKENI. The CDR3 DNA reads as TGTGCCAGCTCACCACCAGGGGGCGTATACAATGAGCAGTTCTTC. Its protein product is CASSPPGGVYNEQFF.

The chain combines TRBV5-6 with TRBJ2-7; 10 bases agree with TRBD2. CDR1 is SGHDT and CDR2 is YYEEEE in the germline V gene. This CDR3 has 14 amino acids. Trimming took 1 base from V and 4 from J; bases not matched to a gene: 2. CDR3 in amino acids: CASSLTGLAYEQYF. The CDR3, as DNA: TGTGCCAGCAGCTTGACGGGACTAGCGTACGAGCAGTACTTC.

This chain's CDR3 is CASSFWGQPQHF. The CDR3, as DNA: TGTGCCAGTAGCTTCTGGGGCCAGCCCCAGCATTTT. The genes are TRBV19 and TRBJ1-5; weak D call: TRBD1 (5 bases). The CDR3 runs 12 residues. Germline assignment: CDR1 LNHDA and CDR2 SQIVND (reference sequence). The V and J ends lost 6 bases and 7 bases respectively, with 10 bases between them.

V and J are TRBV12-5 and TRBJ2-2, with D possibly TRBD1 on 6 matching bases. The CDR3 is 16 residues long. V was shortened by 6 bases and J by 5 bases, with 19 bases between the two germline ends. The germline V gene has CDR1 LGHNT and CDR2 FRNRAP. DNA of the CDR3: TGTGCTAGTGGGGAGGCCAGCAGGGGAGTAACCGGGGAGCTGTTTTTT. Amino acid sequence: CASGEASRGVTGELFF.

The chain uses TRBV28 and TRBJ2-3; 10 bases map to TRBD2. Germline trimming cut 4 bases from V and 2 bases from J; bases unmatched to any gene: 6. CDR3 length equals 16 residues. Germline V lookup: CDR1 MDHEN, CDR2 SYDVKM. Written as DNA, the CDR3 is TGTGCCAGCAGTTCAAGACTAGCGGGTCTCACAGATACGCAGTATTTT. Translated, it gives CASSSRLAGLTDTQYF.

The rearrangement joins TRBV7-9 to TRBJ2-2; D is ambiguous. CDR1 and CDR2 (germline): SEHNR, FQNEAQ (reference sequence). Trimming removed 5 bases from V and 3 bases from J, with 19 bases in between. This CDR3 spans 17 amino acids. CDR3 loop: CASSPGDITADTGELFF. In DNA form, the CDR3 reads TGTGCCAGCAGCCCCGGAGATATCACGGCGGACACCGGGGAGCTGTTTTTT.

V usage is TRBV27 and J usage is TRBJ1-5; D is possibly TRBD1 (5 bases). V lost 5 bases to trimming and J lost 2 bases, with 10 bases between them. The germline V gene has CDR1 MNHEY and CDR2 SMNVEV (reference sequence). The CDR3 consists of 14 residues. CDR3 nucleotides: TGTGCCAGCAGTGGGGGGGGTGGCAATCAGCCCCAGCATTTT. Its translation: CASSGGGGNQPQHF.

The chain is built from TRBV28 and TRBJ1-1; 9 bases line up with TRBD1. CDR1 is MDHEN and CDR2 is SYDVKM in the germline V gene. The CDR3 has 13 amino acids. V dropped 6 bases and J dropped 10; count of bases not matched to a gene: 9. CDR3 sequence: CASSNLLTGGAFF. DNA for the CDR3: TGTGCCAGCAGCAATCTCCTGACAGGGGGAGCTTTCTTT.

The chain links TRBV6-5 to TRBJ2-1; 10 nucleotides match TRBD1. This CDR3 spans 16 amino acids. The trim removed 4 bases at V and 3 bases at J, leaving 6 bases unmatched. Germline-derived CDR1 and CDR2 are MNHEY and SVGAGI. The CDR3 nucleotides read TGTGCCAGCAGTTCCCCGGGACAGGGGTACTACAATGAGCAGTTCTTC. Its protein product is CASSSPGQGYYNEQFF.

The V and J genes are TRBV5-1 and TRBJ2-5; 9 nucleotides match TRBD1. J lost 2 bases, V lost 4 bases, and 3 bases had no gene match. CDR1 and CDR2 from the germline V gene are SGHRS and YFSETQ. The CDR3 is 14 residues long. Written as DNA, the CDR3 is TGCGCCAGCAGCGGCGGGACAGGGCAAGAGACCCAGTACTTC. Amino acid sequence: CASSGGTGQETQYF.

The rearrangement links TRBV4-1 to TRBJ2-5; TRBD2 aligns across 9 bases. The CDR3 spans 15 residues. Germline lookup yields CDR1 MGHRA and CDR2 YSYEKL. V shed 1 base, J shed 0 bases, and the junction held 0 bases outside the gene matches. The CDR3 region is CASSQGLADQETQYF. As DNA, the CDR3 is TGCGCCAGCAGCCAAGGACTAGCGGACCAAGAGACCCAGTACTTC.

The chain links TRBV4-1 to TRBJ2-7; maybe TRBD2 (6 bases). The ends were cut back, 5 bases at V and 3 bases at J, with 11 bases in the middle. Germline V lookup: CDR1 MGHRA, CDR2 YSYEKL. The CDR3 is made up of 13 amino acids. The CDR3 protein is CASSSGAFYEQYF. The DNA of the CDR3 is TGCGCCAGCAGCTCGGGAGCGTTCTACGAGCAGTACTTC.

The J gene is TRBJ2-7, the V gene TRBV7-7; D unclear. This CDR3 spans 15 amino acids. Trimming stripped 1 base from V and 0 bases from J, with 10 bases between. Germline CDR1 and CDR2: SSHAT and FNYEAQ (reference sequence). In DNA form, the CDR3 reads TGTGCCAGCAGCTTAGGTCGCGGCGGCTCCTACGAGCAGTACTTC. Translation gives CASSLGRGGSYEQYF.

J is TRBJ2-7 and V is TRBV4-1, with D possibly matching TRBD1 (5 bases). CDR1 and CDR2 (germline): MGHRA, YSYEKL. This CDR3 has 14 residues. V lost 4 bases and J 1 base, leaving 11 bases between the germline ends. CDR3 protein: CASSPTGVSYEQYF. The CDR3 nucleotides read TGCGCCAGCAGCCCAACAGGTGTATCCTACGAGCAGTACTTC.

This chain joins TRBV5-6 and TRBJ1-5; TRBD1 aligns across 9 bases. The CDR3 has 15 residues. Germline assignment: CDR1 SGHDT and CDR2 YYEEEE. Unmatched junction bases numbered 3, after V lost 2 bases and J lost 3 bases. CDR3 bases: TGTGCCAGCAGCTTAGGGGACAGGGACAATCAGCCCCAGCATTTT. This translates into CASSLGDRDNQPQHF.

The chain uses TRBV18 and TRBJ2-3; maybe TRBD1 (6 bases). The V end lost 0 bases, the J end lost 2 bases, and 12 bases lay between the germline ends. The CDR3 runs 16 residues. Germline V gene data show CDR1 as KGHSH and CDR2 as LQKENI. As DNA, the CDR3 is TGTGCCAGCTCACCACCAACGACAGGTTACACAGATACGCAGTATTTT. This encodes CASSPPTTGYTDTQYF.

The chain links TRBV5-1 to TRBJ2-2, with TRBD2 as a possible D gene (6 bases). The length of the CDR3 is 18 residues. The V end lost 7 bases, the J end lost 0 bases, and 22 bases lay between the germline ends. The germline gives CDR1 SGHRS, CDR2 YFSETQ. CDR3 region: CASGRSSGYLANTGELFF. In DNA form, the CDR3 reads TGCGCCAGCGGCCGTTCGAGCGGGTACCTAGCGAACACCGGGGAGCTGTTTTTT.

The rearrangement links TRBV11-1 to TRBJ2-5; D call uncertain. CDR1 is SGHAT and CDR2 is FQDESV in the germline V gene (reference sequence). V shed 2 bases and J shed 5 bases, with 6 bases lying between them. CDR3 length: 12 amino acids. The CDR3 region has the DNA TGTGCCAGCAGCTTAATATCGGAGACCCAGTACTTC. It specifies CASSLISETQYF.

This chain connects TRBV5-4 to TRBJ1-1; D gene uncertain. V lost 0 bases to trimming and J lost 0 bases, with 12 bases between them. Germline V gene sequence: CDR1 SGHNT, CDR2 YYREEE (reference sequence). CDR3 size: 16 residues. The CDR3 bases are TGTGCCAGCAGCTTGGCAACTTTTTCCATGAACACTGAAGCTTTCTTT. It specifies CASSLATFSMNTEAFF.

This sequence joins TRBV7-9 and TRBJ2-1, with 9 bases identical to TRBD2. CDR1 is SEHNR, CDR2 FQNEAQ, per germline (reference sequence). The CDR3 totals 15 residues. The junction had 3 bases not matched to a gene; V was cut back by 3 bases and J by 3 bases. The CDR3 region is CASSLLAGDYNEQFF. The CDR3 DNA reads TGTGCCAGCAGCTTGTTAGCGGGAGACTACAATGAGCAGTTCTTC.